This TCR beta chain was observed in a study of blood T cell repertoires in COVID-19. Libraries were prepared by immunoSEQ multiplex PCR; TCRdb keeps only in-frame clonotypes and omits some of them. The sample lists about 230,000 clones; more than 70% were seen once. The trim removed 5 bases at V and 0 bases at J, leaving 5 bases unmatched. This CDR3 contains 16 residues. Germline V gene data show CDR1 as SGHTA and CDR2 as FQGNSA. The sequenced material came from peripheral blood. This TCR derives from a woman aged 55-70 years with acute or convalescent COVID-19. This chain links TRBV7-2 with TRBJ2-2; the match to TRBD2 covers 8 bases. The CDR3 DNA sequence: TGTGCCAGCAGCCCCCGGGGGGGGGCGAACACCGGGGAGCTGTTTTTT. It codes for CASSPRGGANTGELFF.